Each of the 29 T cell receptor beta chains below was sequenced from the same sample in a study of T-cell memory formation after mild COVID-19. TCRdb re-called the 5' RACE reads through MiXCR, storing one row per CDR3 protein. Of some 350,000 distinct CDR3 sequences in the sample, under 15% were seen once. Sequencing was done on a sample of PBMCs or a T cell subset sorted from them (not recorded which). The receptors come from a man aged 18-30 years who had mild COVID-19 (a few samples of this study predate the infection). Cell type and time point are not known.

The V and J genes are TRBV18 and TRBJ1-5; no definite D call. This CDR3 contains 13 residues. V lost 2 bases and J lost 7, with 9 bases in between. Germline V lookup: CDR1 KGHSH, CDR2 LQKENI. The CDR3: CASSPMMGQPQHF. The CDR3 DNA follows: TGTGCCAGCTCACCAATGATGGGCCAGCCCCAGCATTTT.

V and J are TRBV20-1 and TRBJ2-5; weak D call: TRBD2 (5 bases). The CDR3 extends over 13 amino acids. Germline CDR1 and CDR2: DFQATT and SNEGSKA (reference sequence). Trimming pared 3 bases from V and 4 bases from J, leaving 12 bases between. The DNA for the CDR3 is TGCAGTGCTAGTAAGCGGTTAGGAGAGACCCAGTACTTC. This encodes CSASKRLGETQYF.

DNA for the CDR3: TGTGCCATCAGTGCTGGACTAGCGGGAGATACGCAGTATTTT. It specifies CAISAGLAGDTQYF. The rearrangement links TRBV10-3 to TRBJ2-3, with 11 nucleotides matching TRBD2. Germline V gives CDR1 ENHRY, CDR2 SYGVKD. Trimming at V came to 4 bases and at J to 5 bases, leaving 2 bases not matched to a gene. This CDR3 is 14 amino acids long.

This clonotype has only a few counts. V is TRBV4-3 and J is TRBJ2-3, with D possibly TRBD1 on 6 matching bases. The CDR3 length is 15 residues. Trimming left V 3 bases short and J 5 bases short, with 15 bases between. CDR1 and CDR2 from the germline V gene are LGHNA and YSLEER. The CDR3 DNA follows: TGCGCCAGCAGCCACGTTCAGGGGAAAGGAGATACGCAGTATTTT. This sequence encodes CASSHVQGKGDTQYF.

The J gene is TRBJ2-7, the V gene TRBV12-3 or TRBV12-4, with 8 bases that match TRBD2. Trimming removed 5 bases from V and 3 bases from J; junction bases left unmatched: 6. The CDR3 loop spans 14 amino acids. CDR3 DNA: TGTGCCAGCAGTCTTAGCGGGGCCCTCTACGAGCAGTACTTC. It yields the protein CASSLSGALYEQYF.

The chain recombines TRBV7-6 with TRBJ1-6; D not certain. The CDR3 has 14 residues. V was shortened by 3 bases and J by 5 bases, with 8 bases between the two germline ends. Germline CDR1 is SGHVS and CDR2 is FNYEAQ. The CDR3: CASSFGVDNSPLHF. CDR3 coding DNA: TGTGCCAGCAGCTTCGGGGTAGATAATTCACCCCTCCACTTT. The full variable domain, its missing parts supplied by reference TRBV7-6 and TRBJ1-6, is GAGVSQSPRYKVTKRGQDVALRCDPISGHVSLYWYRQALGQGPEFLTYFNYEAQQDKSGLPNDRFSAERPEGSISTLTIQRTEQRDSAMYRCASSFGVDNSPLHFGNGTRLTVT.

The V gene is TRBV9, the J gene TRBJ2-1; 12 nucleotides line up with TRBD1. The CDR3 runs 16 residues. Germline CDR1 SGDLS, CDR2 YYNGEE. The junction had 8 bases not matched to a gene; V was cut back by 2 bases and J by 8 bases. CDR3 DNA: TGTGCCAGCAGCGTCTCCGGGACAGGGGGCTTCGATGAGCAGTTCTTC. Its translation: CASSVSGTGGFDEQFF.

The chain uses TRBV7-9 and TRBJ2-3; 12 nucleotides agree with TRBD2. Germline loops: CDR1 SEHNR, CDR2 FQNEAQ (reference sequence). CDR3 size: 16 residues. V shed 2 bases, J shed 7 bases, and the junction held 7 bases outside the gene matches. CDR3 nucleotide sequence: TGTGCCAGCAGCTTACTTAGGACTAGCGGGGACTATACGCAGTATTTT. Protein sequence: CASSLLRTSGDYTQYF.

The rearrangement joins TRBV6-5 to TRBJ2-7, with 9 bases that match TRBD1. J was trimmed by 3 bases and V by 0 bases; bases with no gene match: 3. The CDR3 covers 15 residues. The germline V gene encodes CDR1 MNHEY and CDR2 SVGAGI. The CDR3 bases are TGTGCCAGCAGTTACTCTGGGACAGGGATCTACGAGCAGTACTTC. Its protein is CASSYSGTGIYEQYF.

This clonotype was counted a few times. The chain links TRBV4-2 to TRBJ1-5; tentative D call: TRBD1 (6 bases). This CDR3 is built from 14 residues. Trimming took off 7 bases at V and 2 bases at J, with 12 bases between the two ends. CDR1 LGHNA and CDR2 YNFKEQ come from the germline V gene. The CDR3 protein is CASKGGGGNQPQHF. CDR3 sequence (DNA): TGTGCCAGCAAGGGGGGCGGCGGCAATCAGCCCCAGCATTTT.

This clonotype occurred a few times. The V gene is TRBV20-1, the J gene TRBJ2-1; 13 bases line up with TRBD2. The CDR3 is made up of 15 amino acids. The trim removed 5 bases at V and 6 bases at J, leaving 7 bases unmatched. Germline V gene sequence: CDR1 DFQATT, CDR2 SNEGSKA (reference sequence). In DNA, the CDR3 is TGCAGTGCTCCCCAGACTAGCGGGGGGTTCAATGAGCAGTTCTTC. Amino acids: CSAPQTSGGFNEQFF.

This clonotype was recorded many times. The V and J genes are TRBV12-3 or TRBV12-4 and TRBJ2-1, with TRBD2 identical over 10 bases. V lost 7 bases, J lost 7 bases, and 7 bases stayed unmatched. This CDR3 contains 14 residues. CDR3 residues: CASIIAGGMNEQFF. CDR3 bases: TGTGCCAGCATCATAGCGGGGGGTATGAATGAGCAGTTCTTC.

This clonotype occurred a few times. The chain uses TRBV12-3 or TRBV12-4 and TRBJ2-3; 7 bases align to TRBD1. The CDR3 contains 13 residues. Losses at the gene ends were 6 bases for V and 5 bases for J; bases not matched to a gene: 5. The CDR3: CASRSTGRDTQYF. The CDR3 region has the DNA TGTGCCAGCAGATCGACAGGGAGAGATACGCAGTATTTT.

This clonotype has more than one count but fewer than ten. The chain uses TRBV7-6 and TRBJ2-2; 9 bases align to TRBD2. J was trimmed by 5 bases and V by 0 bases; bases with no gene match: 7. Germline values: CDR1 SGHVS, CDR2 FNYEAQ. The CDR3 contains 17 residues. CDR3 nucleotides: TGTGCCAGCAGCTTAGCGCTGCGGGGGGGCCGGACCGGGGAGCTGTTTTTT. Its protein product is CASSLALRGGRTGELFF.

This clonotype has only a few counts. The chain employs TRBV7-9 and TRBJ2-3; 7 positions agree with TRBD2. This CDR3 region has 13 residues. The junction had 2 bases not matched to a gene; V was cut back by 3 bases and J by 5 bases. Germline V gene data show CDR1 as SEHNR and CDR2 as FQNEAQ (reference sequence). CDR3 DNA sequence: TGTGCCAGCAGCTTTACGGGGGGAGATACGCAGTATTTT. It yields the protein CASSFTGGDTQYF.

This clonotype has just a few counts. The chain recombines TRBV7-9 with TRBJ2-7; TRBD2 might be the D (5 bases). This CDR3 region has 11 residues. Looked up from germline, CDR1 is SEHNR and CDR2 is FQNEAQ (reference sequence). Trimming left V 7 bases short and J 5 bases short, with 9 bases between. Here the CDR3 reads CASTLGNEQYF. CDR3 sequence (DNA): TGTGCCAGCACCCTCGGGAACGAGCAGTACTTC.

This clonotype appeared a few times. V usage is TRBV7-9 and J usage is TRBJ2-1; 8 bases match TRBD2. CDR1 and CDR2 (germline): SEHNR, FQNEAQ (reference sequence). Trimming took 4 bases from V and 4 from J; bases not matched to a gene: 12. The CDR3 has 17 residues. CDR3 in DNA: TGTGCCAGCAGCTCAACCCGGACTAGCCGAGGGTACAATGAGCAGTTCTTC. It codes for CASSSTRTSRGYNEQFF. Drawing the rest from reference TRBV7-9 and TRBJ2-1, the complete variable domain is DTGVSQNPRHKITKRGQNVTFRCDPISEHNRLYWYRQTLGQGPEFLTYFQNEAQLEKSRLLSDRFSAERPKGSFSTLEIQRTEQGDSAMYLCASSSTRTSRGYNEQFFGPGTRLTVL.

The chain combines TRBV5-5 with TRBJ1-2, with D possibly being TRBD1 (6 bases). Germline-derived CDR1 and CDR2 are SGHKS and YYEKEE (reference sequence). The CDR3 sequence is 14 residues long. V was clipped by 4 bases and J by 4 bases, with 14 bases between them. The CDR3 DNA is TGTGCCAGCAGCCCCCGGACAGTCAGCTATGGCTACACCTTC. Translation: CASSPRTVSYGYTF.

This clonotype has at least ten counts. V usage is TRBV4-1 and J usage is TRBJ2-7, with 7 bases fitting TRBD2. The CDR3 contains 16 residues. CDR1 is MGHRA and CDR2 is YSYEKL in the germline V gene. Unmatched junction bases numbered 11, after V lost 2 bases and J lost 4 bases. CDR3 sequence reads: CASSQWEGMPAYEQYF. CDR3 DNA sequence: TGCGCCAGCAGCCAATGGGAGGGGATGCCGGCGTACGAGCAGTACTTC.

The CDR3 DNA reads TGTGCCAGCACCAGCGGGAGGGCCCCTGGAAACACCATATATTTT. This sequence encodes CASTSGRAPGNTIYF. The chain has TRBV11-2 and TRBJ1-3; no firm D call. In germline, CDR1 is SGHAT, CDR2 FQNNGV. Trimming took 7 bases from V and 2 from J, leaving 15 bases between them. CDR3 length equals 15 residues. Using reference TRBV11-2 and TRBJ1-3 for the parts outside the CDR3, the full variable domain is EAGVAQSPRYKIIEKRQSVAFWCNPISGHATLYWYQQILGQGPKLLIQFQNNGVVDDSQLPKDRFSAERLKGVDSTLKIQPAKLEDSAVYLCASTSGRAPGNTIYFGEGSWLTVV.

This clonotype was observed many times. The genes are TRBV20-1 and TRBJ1-6; 7 nucleotides align to TRBD1. Per germline, CDR1 DFQATT and CDR2 SNEGSKA (reference sequence). The CDR3 length is 13 residues. J gave up 7 bases and V 8 bases, and 8 bases lay outside the gene matches. CDR3 sequence: CSQRDRENSPLHF. In DNA form, the CDR3 reads TGCAGTCAGAGGGACAGAGAAAATTCACCCCTCCACTTT.

This clonotype turned up a few times. The V gene is TRBV19, the J gene TRBJ1-5; no firm D call. Germline CDR1 and CDR2: LNHDA and SQIVND (reference sequence). CDR3 length: 13 amino acids. Trimming cost V 5 bases and J 1 base, with 6 bases left between them. The CDR3 region is CASSESSNQPQHF. CDR3 in DNA: TGTGCCAGTAGTGAATCCAGCAATCAGCCCCAGCATTTT.

The J gene is TRBJ2-5, the V gene TRBV7-3; TRBD1 might be the D (5 bases). The CDR3 is 14 residues long. Trimming took off 1 base at V and 1 base at J, with 7 bases between the two ends. Germline CDR1 and CDR2: SGHTA and FQGTGA. For the CDR3, the DNA is TGTGCCAGCAGCTTAAGTACAGGCCAAGAGACCCAGTACTTC. This translates into CASSLSTGQETQYF.

The chain joins TRBV28 to TRBJ1-2; TRBD1 agrees at 8 bases. The junction had 9 bases not matched to a gene; V was cut back by 2 bases and J by 7 bases. Looked up from germline, CDR1 is MDHEN and CDR2 is SYDVKM. The CDR3 spans 15 residues. The CDR3 nucleotides read TGTGCCAGCAGTTTACCCGGGACAGGCTATTTTGGCTACACCTTC. This gives the protein CASSLPGTGYFGYTF.

V and J are TRBV6-2 or TRBV6-3 and TRBJ2-3; 7 positions match TRBD1. The ends lost 6 bases at V and 2 bases at J; junction bases unmatched: 11. This CDR3 spans 16 amino acids. Germline loops: CDR1 MNHEY, CDR2 SVGEGT. CDR3 residues: CASRRPAGTATDTQYF. In DNA form, the CDR3 reads TGTGCCAGCAGGCGACCTGCAGGGACAGCCACAGATACGCAGTATTTT.

The gene calls are TRBV5-1 and TRBJ2-3; D perhaps matches TRBD1 (5 bases). V was pared by 4 bases and J by 3 bases, with 15 bases between. Germline loops: CDR1 SGHRS, CDR2 YFSETQ. This CDR3 comprises 15 residues. This CDR3 is CASSLLGRATDTQYF. Written as DNA, the CDR3 is TGCGCCAGCAGCCTCCTTGGCAGGGCGACAGATACGCAGTATTTT. Filled out from reference TRBV5-1 and TRBJ2-3, the complete variable domain reads KAGVTQTPRYLIKTRGQQVTLSCSPISGHRSVSWYQQTPGQGLQFLFEYFSETQRNKGNFPGRFSGRQFSNSRSEMNVSTLELGDSALYLCASSLLGRATDTQYFGPGTRLTVL.

This clonotype showed up many times. The rearrangement uses TRBV5-1 and TRBJ2-3; D not certain. Germline assignment: CDR1 SGHRS and CDR2 YFSETQ. The CDR3 runs to 14 residues. V lost 1 base and J lost 2, with 8 bases in between. CDR3 residues: CASSLSASTDTQYF. The DNA for the CDR3 is TGCGCCAGCAGCTTGTCCGCCTCCACAGATACGCAGTATTTT. Complete variable domain (other parts from reference TRBV5-1 and TRBJ2-3): KAGVTQTPRYLIKTRGQQVTLSCSPISGHRSVSWYQQTPGQGLQFLFEYFSETQRNKGNFPGRFSGRQFSNSRSEMNVSTLELGDSALYLCASSLSASTDTQYFGPGTRLTVL.

The CDR3 sequence: CSARRTRGGVEAFF. In DNA, the CDR3 is TGCAGTGCTAGAAGAACGAGGGGGGGGGTTGAAGCTTTCTTT. The V gene is TRBV20-1, the J gene TRBJ1-1, with D perhaps matching TRBD1 (6 bases). Between the trimmed V and J ends, which lost 2 bases and 7 bases, there was a span of 17 bases. This CDR3 has 14 amino acids. The germline gives CDR1 DFQATT, CDR2 SNEGSKA (reference sequence).

This clonotype turned up a few times. The chain links TRBV18 to TRBJ2-5; 9 nucleotides line up with TRBD1. Trimming cost V 3 bases and J 5 bases; bases outside gene matches: 4. CDR3 length equals 14 residues. CDR1 is KGHSH, CDR2 LQKENI, per germline. CDR3 nucleotides: TGTGCCAGCTCACCCCTCGGACAGGGGGAGACCCAGTACTTC. Translation gives CASSPLGQGETQYF.